This entry lists 29 T cell receptor beta chains sequenced from one sample in a study of CD8+CD57+ T cells in acquired aplastic anemia. Profiling of TCR beta VDJ combinations and CDR3 sequences used genomic DNA as template. From the reads, TCRdb called clonotypes with MiXCR, one entry per CDR3 protein. The sample comprises some 170,000 distinct CDR3 sequences, approximately 43% of which are singletons, and about 1.1% rests with the top ten. The sample comprised sorted CD4+, CD8+, or CD8+CD57+ T cells (not recorded which) from PBMCs. All receptors come from a human donor in good health.

In regard to this clonotype: A clone one base away is much larger, so this may be a read error. The DNA of the CDR3 is TGCAGTGCTAGAGGACAGGGGGGGTTGAACACTGACGCTTTCTTT. It specifies CSARGQGGLNTDAFF. V gene TRBV20-1 combines with J gene TRBJ1-1, with 9 bases that match TRBD1. Germline CDR1 is DFQATT and CDR2 is SNEGSKA (reference sequence). This CDR3 is 15 amino acids long.

The rearrangement joins TRBV7-9 to TRBJ1-4, with D maybe TRBD1 (5 bases). This CDR3 contains 15 residues. V lost 2 bases, J lost 4 bases, and 11 bases lay in between. CDR1 SEHNR and CDR2 FQNEAQ come from the germline V gene (reference sequence). This chain's CDR3 is CASSLRGTDNEKLFF. The CDR3 coding sequence is TGTGCCAGCAGCTTACGGGGGACCGATAATGAAAAACTGTTTTTT. The whole variable domain, filled in from reference TRBV7-9 and TRBJ1-4, reads DTGVSQNPRHKITKRGQNVTFRCDPISEHNRLYWYRQTLGQGPEFLTYFQNEAQLEKSRLLSDRFSAERPKGSFSTLEIQRTEQGDSAMYLCASSLRGTDNEKLFFGSGTQLSVL.

This chain links TRBV20-1 with TRBJ1-1; D remains ambiguous. The V gene lost 2 bases and the J gene lost 1 base, with 17 bases spanning the gap. CDR3 length: 16 amino acids. Germline CDR1 and CDR2: DFQATT and SNEGSKA (reference sequence). The DNA for the CDR3 is TGCAGTGCTAGAAGTACGAGAGATCTGCGGAACACTGAAGCTTTCTTT. The encoded protein is CSARSTRDLRNTEAFF.

The V gene is TRBV10-1, the J gene TRBJ2-7, with a possible D match to TRBD2 (7 bases). The CDR3 contains 14 residues. Germline loops: CDR1 WNHNN, CDR2 SYGVQD (reference sequence). V was clipped by 3 bases and J by 7 bases, with 16 bases between them. CDR3 sequence: CASSDLTSQGEQYF. The CDR3 bases are TGCGCCAGCAGTGACTTGACTAGCCAGGGGGAGCAGTACTTC.

This clonotype was counted many times. This chain joins TRBV16 and TRBJ2-7; 10 bases agree with TRBD1. CDR3 size: 15 residues. Germline trimming cut 2 bases from V and 6 bases from J; bases unmatched to any gene: 7. Germline values: CDR1 KGHSY, CDR2 FQNENV. CDR3 in DNA: TGTGCCAGCAGCCAACCCGACAGGGGGCAAGGCGAGCAGTACTTC. It specifies CASSQPDRGQGEQYF.

This clonotype was counted at least ten times. The rearrangement links TRBV2 to TRBJ1-5; D might be TRBD1 (5 bases). Germline V lookup: CDR1 SNHLY, CDR2 FYNNEI. Between the trimmed V and J ends, which lost 7 bases and 4 bases, there was a span of 14 bases. The CDR3 has 14 residues. This CDR3 reads CASNGGSINQPQHF. The CDR3 DNA reads TGTGCCAGCAACGGGGGGAGCATAAATCAGCCCCAGCATTTT.

The table lists this clonotype with many counts. The chain uses TRBV29-1 and TRBJ2-2; 7 bases line up with TRBD1. V trimming: 7 bases; J trimming: 5 bases; junction bases outside the gene matches: 4. The CDR3 totals 12 residues. The germline V gene has CDR1 SQVTM and CDR2 ANQGSEA. CDR3 sequence: CSGAGGTGELFF. The CDR3 bases are TGCAGCGGAGCAGGGGGAACCGGGGAGCTGTTTTTT.

This clonotype appeared many times. The chain uses TRBV29-1 and TRBJ2-1; maybe TRBD2 (7 bases). V was pared by 4 bases and J by 7 bases, with 17 bases between. The CDR3 runs 14 residues. The germline gives CDR1 SQVTM, CDR2 ANQGSEA. The CDR3 sequence is CSVVMGGLRNEQFF. CDR3 in DNA: TGCAGCGTTGTTATGGGGGGGCTGAGAAATGAGCAGTTCTTC.

This clonotype was observed many times. The rearrangement links TRBV6-5 to TRBJ2-1, with D tentatively TRBD2 (6 bases). Germline CDR1 MNHEY, CDR2 SVGAGI. The germline V and J ends were trimmed by 2 bases and 2 bases, with 10 bases remaining between them. This CDR3 is 15 amino acids long. The CDR3 is CASSYMVAAYNEQFF. DNA for the CDR3: TGTGCCAGCAGTTACATGGTAGCGGCCTACAATGAGCAGTTCTTC.

The chain combines TRBV20-1 with TRBJ2-7; 7 bases are shared with TRBD1. Germline values: CDR1 DFQATT, CDR2 SNEGSKA (reference sequence). V lost 6 bases, J lost 5 bases, and 7 bases stayed unmatched. CDR3 length: 12 residues. The CDR3 loop is CSARDSFNEQYF. The CDR3 DNA reads as TGCAGTGCCAGGGACAGTTTCAACGAGCAGTACTTC.

This rearrangement joins TRBV6-2 or TRBV6-3 to TRBJ2-6; D is uncertain. There are 15 residues in the CDR3. V lost 8 bases and J lost 0, with 11 bases in between. Germline V gives CDR1 MNHEY, CDR2 SVGEGT. The DNA for the CDR3 is TGTGCCAGCTCGGATACCCTCTCTGGGGCCAACGTCCTGACTTTC. Residues: CASSDTLSGANVLTF.

This clonotype was recorded a few times. The chain is built from TRBV7-3 and TRBJ2-3, with D hard to call. V gave up 1 base and J gave up 5 bases, with 4 bases separating them. The CDR3 sequence is 12 residues long. CDR1 and CDR2 from the germline V gene are SGHTA and FQGTGA. CDR3 in amino acids: CASSLNLDTQYF. The CDR3 DNA sequence: TGTGCCAGCAGCTTAAATTTAGATACGCAGTATTTT. Variable domain in full (rest from reference TRBV7-3 and TRBJ2-3): GAGVSQTPSNKVTEKGKYVELRCDPISGHTALYWYRQSLGQGPEFLIYFQGTGAADDSGLPNDRFFAVRPEGSVSTLKIQRTERGDSAVYLCASSLNLDTQYFGPGTRLTVL.

The table lists this clonotype with a few counts. The gene calls are TRBV6-1 and TRBJ1-1; no firm D call. Germline V CDR1 and CDR2: MNHNS, SASEGT. The germline V and J ends were trimmed by 0 bases and 4 bases, with 6 bases remaining between them. This CDR3 has 13 residues. CDR3 DNA: TGTGCCAGCAGTGAAGCCTCGGGCACTGAAGCTTTCTTT. It specifies CASSEASGTEAFF.

This clonotype was counted many times. V usage is TRBV10-3 and J usage is TRBJ2-3; D tentatively fits TRBD1 or TRBD2 (5 bases each). Trimming stripped 5 bases from V and 0 bases from J, with 12 bases between. Germline lookup yields CDR1 ENHRY and CDR2 SYGVKD. The CDR3 has 15 residues. The CDR3 here is CAISKGTASTDTQYF. The DNA for the CDR3 is TGTGCCATCAGTAAAGGGACGGCTAGCACAGATACGCAGTATTTT.

In its sample, this clonotype was seen many times. The rearrangement uses TRBV5-6 and TRBJ1-6, with 8 positions matching TRBD1. In germline, CDR1 is SGHDT, CDR2 YYEEEE. With 2 bases clipped from V and 10 bases from J, the junction kept 8 bases outside the gene matches. The CDR3 covers 15 residues. The CDR3 loop reads CASSLRTGSVSPLHF. For the CDR3, the DNA is TGTGCCAGCAGCTTACGGACAGGGAGCGTCTCACCCCTCCACTTT.

The rearrangement joins TRBV25-1 to TRBJ1-4; the D gene is possibly TRBD1 (6 bases). The CDR3 is 15 residues long. CDR1 is MGHDK and CDR2 is SYGVNS in the germline V gene. V gave up 6 bases and J gave up 6 bases, with 17 bases separating them. The CDR3 sequence is CASSRLAGAYEKLFF. The CDR3 DNA sequence: TGTGCCAGCAGCAGACTAGCGGGGGCTTATGAAAAACTGTTTTTT.

In this sample, this clonotype turned up many times. The rearrangement joins TRBV6-1 to TRBJ1-6; TRBD1 matches 7 bases. The V gene end was trimmed by 3 bases and the J gene end by 10 bases; junction bases not matched to a gene: 9. The CDR3 is 15 amino acids. Germline V gene lookup returns CDR1 MNHNS and CDR2 SASEGT. Here the CDR3 DNA reads TGTGCCAGCAGTGATCCGGGACAGTCGGGGTCACCCCTCCACTTT. Protein product: CASSDPGQSGSPLHF.

This clonotype has a single count. This rearrangement joins TRBV10-3 to TRBJ2-5; 11 bases match TRBD2. Unmatched junction bases numbered 5, after V lost 4 bases and J lost 4 bases. Germline-derived CDR1 and CDR2 are ENHRY and SYGVKD. This CDR3 has 15 residues. In nucleotides, the CDR3 is TGTGCCATCAGTGCCGAGCTAGCGGGGGGAGAGACCCAGTACTTC. As protein: CAISAELAGGETQYF.

The chain couples TRBV6-1 to TRBJ1-1; D might be TRBD1 (6 bases). CDR1 and CDR2 from the germline V gene are MNHNS and SASEGT. The CDR3 has 12 residues. CDR3 nucleotides: TGTGGGAGCAGTAAGCCACAGGGAGAAGCTTTCTTT. Translating it yields CGSSKPQGEAFF.

About this clonotype itself: An end of the junction does not agree with germline; a read error may underlie this. This chain uses TRBV10-3 with TRBJ2-3, with a weak D call TRBD2 (5 bases). This CDR3 is 15 amino acids long. Looked up from germline, CDR1 is ENHRY and CDR2 is SYGVKD. The CDR3, as DNA: TGTGCCAGCAGTCAGTCCTGGCTAGCAACAGATACGCAGTATTTT. Protein product: CASSQSWLATDTQYF.

CDR3 region: CASSYQNTYSYEQYF. In DNA, the CDR3 is TGTGCCAGCAGTTACCAGAACACATACTCCTACGAGCAGTACTTC. The rearrangement links TRBV2 to TRBJ2-7; D remains unclear. The germline V gene has CDR1 SNHLY and CDR2 FYNNEI. V was clipped by 5 bases and J by 0 bases, with 14 bases between them. The CDR3 runs 15 residues.

This clonotype was observed many times. The CDR3, as DNA: TGCAGTGCTAGAGACGGGACTAGCGGTTCCTGGAAGCAGTTCTTC. This sequence encodes CSARDGTSGSWKQFF. The rearrangement joins TRBV20-1 to TRBJ2-1; TRBD2 agrees at 11 bases. The length of the CDR3 is 15 residues. The V and J ends lost 0 bases and 11 bases, in that order; junction bases with no gene match: 9. Germline loops: CDR1 DFQATT, CDR2 SNEGSKA (reference sequence).

This chain uses TRBV7-9 with TRBJ2-7, with 12 bases fitting TRBD1. After removal of 5 bases from V and 8 bases from J, the junction contained 10 bases not matched to a gene. CDR1 SEHNR and CDR2 FQNEAQ come from the germline V gene (reference sequence). The CDR3 is 15 amino acids. CDR3 loop: CASSTLGQGAGKQYF. DNA of the CDR3: TGTGCCAGCAGCACCCTGGGACAGGGGGCGGGCAAGCAGTACTTC.

This clonotype was counted many times. This chain links TRBV9 with TRBJ1-5; no reliable D call. Trimming pared 3 bases from V and 1 base from J, leaving 8 bases between. The CDR3 contains 14 residues. Looked up from germline, CDR1 is SGDLS and CDR2 is YYNGEE. This CDR3 is CASSAGLSNQPQHF. CDR3 sequence (DNA): TGTGCCAGCAGCGCCGGCCTCAGCAATCAGCCCCAGCATTTT.

This clonotype was counted at least ten times. The chain combines TRBV20-1 with TRBJ1-2; 9 nucleotides line up with TRBD1. J was trimmed by 7 bases and V by 3 bases; bases with no gene match: 3. The CDR3 runs to 12 residues. Germline CDR1 reads DFQATT; CDR2 reads SNEGSKA (reference sequence). The CDR3 spells CSARGTGLGYTF. CDR3 nucleotide sequence: TGCAGTGCTAGGGGGACAGGGCTTGGCTACACCTTC.

The chain has TRBV5-8 and TRBJ2-7; 9 positions match TRBD1. CDR1 SGHTS and CDR2 YDEGEE come from the germline V gene. V was pared by 5 bases and J by 9 bases, with 9 bases of the junction left unmatched. CDR3 size: 13 residues. The CDR3 region has the DNA TGTGCCAGCAGTCGGGGACAGGGTACTGTGCAGTACTTC. Protein sequence: CASSRGQGTVQYF.

This clonotype was picked up many times. The junction departs from germline at one end; a sequencing error may be responsible. The chain uses TRBV12-3 or TRBV12-4 and TRBJ2-5; D might be TRBD1 or TRBD2, each matching 5 bases. The CDR3 has 13 residues. CDR3: CASSSTDVGTRYF. CDR3 nucleotides: TGTGCCAGCAGTTCGACAGACGTTGGGACCCGGTACTTC.

Ten or more counts support this clonotype. The chain uses TRBV6-1 and TRBJ1-2, with 8 bases aligning to TRBD1. The CDR3 has 12 amino acids. V lost 4 bases and J lost 8; bases outside the gene matches: 3. The germline gives CDR1 MNHNS, CDR2 SASEGT. Here the CDR3 reads CASSGTGTGYTF. Here the CDR3 DNA reads TGTGCCAGCAGTGGGACAGGGACCGGCTACACCTTC.

This chain uses TRBV28 with TRBJ2-1; 9 nucleotides agree with TRBD1. Judging by the DNA end, TRBJ2-7 fits better; the J call may be wrong. The germline V gene encodes CDR1 MDHEN and CDR2 SYDVKM. The CDR3 runs 15 residues. CDR3 region: CASTRRDRDYNEQYF. CDR3 DNA: TGTGCCAGCACCCGGCGGGACAGGGACTACAATGAGCAGTACTTC.